This T cell receptor (beta chain) is drawn from a study of radiation and T cells in renal cell carcinoma. Study-level findings and limits: Pretreatment tumor biopsies were lacking, so baseline clonotypes are unknown.

Comments on this clone: Its antigen is not identified.

The table came from immunoSEQ multiplex PCR; TCRdb's copy has only in-frame clones and leaves some out. The sample gives about 90,000 clones, approximately 86% of which show up once; around 9.1% is in the top ten. Germline trimming cut 2 bases from V and 1 base from J; bases unmatched to any gene: 2. Germline loops: CDR1 WSHSY, CDR2 SAAADI. The CDR3 has 15 residues. Time point given: blood 4 weeks post-SBRT, at nephrectomy. The treatment here: 15 Gy SBRT to primary tumor, nephrectomy 4 weeks later. This clonotype was obtained from a man between 45 and 60 years old with renal cell carcinoma. This sample comprised blood, obtained from a patient whose treatment included radiotherapy and nephrectomy. The V and J genes are TRBV10-2 and TRBJ2-3; 8 bases are a match to TRBD2. The CDR3 here is CASSEGRGGTDTQYF. CDR3 sequence (DNA): TGCGCCAGCAGTGAGGGGCGGGGGGGCACAGATACGCAGTATTTT.